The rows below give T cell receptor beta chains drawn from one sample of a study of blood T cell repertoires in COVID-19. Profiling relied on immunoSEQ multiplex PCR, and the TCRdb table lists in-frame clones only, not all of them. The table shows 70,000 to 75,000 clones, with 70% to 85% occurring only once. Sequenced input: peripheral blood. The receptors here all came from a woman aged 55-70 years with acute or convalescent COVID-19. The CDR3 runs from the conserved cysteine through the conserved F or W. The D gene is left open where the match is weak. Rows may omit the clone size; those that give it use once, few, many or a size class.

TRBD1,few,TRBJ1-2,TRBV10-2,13,CASSGTGDYGYTF,TGCGCCAGCAGTGGGACAGGGGATTATGGCTACACCTTC
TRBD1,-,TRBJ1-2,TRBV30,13,CAWVRDRGGGYTF,TGTGCCTGGGTCCGGGACAGGGGAGGCGGCTACACCTTC
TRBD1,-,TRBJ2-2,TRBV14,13,CASSIQGRGELFF,TGTGCCAGCAGCATACAGGGGAGAGGGGAGCTGTTTTTT
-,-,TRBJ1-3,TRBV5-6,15,CASSFGQAAGNTIYF,TGTGCCAGCAGCTTCGGACAAGCTGCTGGAAACACCATATATTTT
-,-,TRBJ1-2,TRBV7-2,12,CASSQGGKERTF,TGTGCCAGCAGCCAGGGAGGAAAAGAGCGCACCTTC
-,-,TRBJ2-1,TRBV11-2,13,CASSYDFYNEQFF,TGTGCCAGCAGCTACGACTTTTACAATGAGCAGTTCTTC
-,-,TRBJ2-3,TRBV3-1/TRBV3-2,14,CASSQLRGGSAQYF,TGTGCCAGCAGCCAATTAAGGGGGGGCTCGGCGCAGTATTTT
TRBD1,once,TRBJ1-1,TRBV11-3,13,CASSRTGGHGAFF,TGTGCCAGCAGCCGCACAGGGGGGCACGGGGCTTTCTTT
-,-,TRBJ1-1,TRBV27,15,CASSLSSGAATEAFF,TGTGCCAGCAGTTTATCCTCAGGGGCGGCCACTGAAGCTTTCTTT
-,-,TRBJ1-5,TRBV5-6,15,CASSFGRLPNQPQHF,TGTGCCAGCAGCTTCGGTCGCCTCCCGAATCAGCCCCAGCATTTT
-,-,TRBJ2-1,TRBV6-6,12,CASSYLGGEQFF,TGTGCCAGCAGTTACCTCGGGGGTGAGCAGTTCTTC
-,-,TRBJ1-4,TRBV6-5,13,CASSLGGNEKLFF,TGTGCCAGCAGTCTCGGGGGTAATGAAAAACTGTTTTTT
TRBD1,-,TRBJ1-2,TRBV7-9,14,CASSLGQTSAGYTF,TGTGCCAGCAGCTTGGGACAGACGTCTGCTGGCTACACCTTC
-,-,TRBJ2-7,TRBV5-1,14,CASSSPGLGYEQYF,TGCGCCAGCAGCTCTCCGGGACTCGGTTACGAGCAGTACTTC
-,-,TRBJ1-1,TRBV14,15,CASSQGAGRYTEAFF,TGTGCCAGCAGCCAGGGGGCAGGTCGGTACACTGAAGCTTTCTTT
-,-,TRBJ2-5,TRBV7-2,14,CASSEGGGSETQYF,TGTGCCAGCAGCGAAGGGGGGGGCTCTGAGACCCAGTACTTC
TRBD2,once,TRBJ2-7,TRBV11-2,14,CASSLTSGSYEQYF,TGTGCCAGCAGCTTGACTAGCGGGTCCTACGAGCAGTACTTC
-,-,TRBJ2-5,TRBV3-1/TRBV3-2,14,CASSQSRDRETQYF,TGTGCCAGCAGCCAAAGCAGGGATCGGGAGACCCAGTACTTC
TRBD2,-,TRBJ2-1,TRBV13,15,CASSSRAGGFHEQFF,TGTGCCAGCAGCTCCCGGGCGGGAGGGTTCCATGAGCAGTTCTTC
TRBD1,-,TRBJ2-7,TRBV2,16,CASTESRGRVAYEQYF,TGTGCCAGCACCGAAAGCAGGGGGAGAGTGGCCTACGAGCAGTACTTC
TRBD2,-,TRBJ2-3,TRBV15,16,CATSRGTSGGTDTQYF,TGTGCCACCAGCAGAGGGACTAGCGGGGGCACAGATACGCAGTATTTT
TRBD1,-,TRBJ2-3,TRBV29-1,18,CSVPPSTGGVWTTDTQYF,TGCAGCGTTCCACCCTCCACAGGGGGCGTTTGGACCACAGATACGCAGTATTTT
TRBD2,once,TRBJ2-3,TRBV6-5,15,CASSYGTSRTDTQYF,TGTGCCAGCAGTTACGGGACTAGCCGCACAGATACGCAGTATTTT
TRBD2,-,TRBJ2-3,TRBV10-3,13,CATGLAGADTQYF,TGTGCCACCGGACTAGCGGGAGCAGATACGCAGTATTTT
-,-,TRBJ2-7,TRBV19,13,CASTQGGTYEQYF,TGTGCCAGTACCCAAGGGGGTACCTACGAGCAGTACTTC
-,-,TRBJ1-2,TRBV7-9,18,CASSLGGGNLPFDYGYTF,TGTGCCAGCAGCTTAGGAGGGGGAAACCTTCCATTCGACTATGGCTACACCTTC
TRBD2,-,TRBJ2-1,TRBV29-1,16,CSVGSELAEVSNEQFF,TGCAGCGTCGGTTCCGAACTAGCGGAAGTGTCCAATGAGCAGTTCTTC